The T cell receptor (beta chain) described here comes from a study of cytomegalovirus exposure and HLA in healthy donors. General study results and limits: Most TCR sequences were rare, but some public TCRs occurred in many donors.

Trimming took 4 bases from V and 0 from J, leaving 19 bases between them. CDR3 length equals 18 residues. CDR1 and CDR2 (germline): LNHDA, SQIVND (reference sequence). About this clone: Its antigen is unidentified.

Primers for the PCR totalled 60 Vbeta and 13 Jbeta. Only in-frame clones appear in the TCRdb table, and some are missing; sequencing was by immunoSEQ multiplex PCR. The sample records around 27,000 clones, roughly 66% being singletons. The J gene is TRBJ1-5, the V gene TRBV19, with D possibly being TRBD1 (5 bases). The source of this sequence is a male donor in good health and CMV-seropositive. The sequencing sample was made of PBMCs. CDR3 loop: CASSNGQGRIFSNQPQHF. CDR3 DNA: TGTGCCAGTAGTAATGGACAAGGTAGGATCTTTAGCAATCAGCCCCAGCATTTT.